The 23 T cell receptor beta chains below come from one sample, sequenced in a study of cytomegalovirus exposure and HLA in healthy donors. 60 Vbeta and 13 Jbeta primers were used in PCR. The method was immunoSEQ multiplex PCR; TCRdb's version includes in-frame clones alone and lacks a portion of them. The sample gives about 130,000 clones, about four fifths of which show up once; over 4% is in the top ten. The specimen was PBMCs. Receptors were obtained from a man aged 30 to 39 in good health.

Worth noting for this clone: Mismatch with germline at one junction end may stem from a read error. This sequence joins TRBV7-9 and TRBJ1-4; no clear D gene. The CDR3 totals 11 residues. CDR1 and CDR2 (germline): SEHNR, FQNEAQ (reference sequence). CDR3 sequence reads: CSSSWQEKLFF. CDR3 in DNA: TGTTCCAGCAGCTGGCAGGAAAAACTGTTTTTT.

V gene TRBV5-1 combines with J gene TRBJ2-7; tentative D call: TRBD1 (6 bases). Between the trimmed V and J ends, which lost 0 bases and 4 bases, there was a span of 11 bases. Germline V gene sequence: CDR1 SGHRS, CDR2 YFSETQ. This CDR3 contains 14 residues. As DNA, the CDR3 is TGCGCCAGCAGCTTGGTTAACAGGGAGTACGAGCAGTACTTC. Its protein product is CASSLVNREYEQYF.

The chain has TRBV11-3 and TRBJ2-5; TRBD2 matches 8 bases. CDR3 size: 19 residues. With 5 bases clipped from V and 0 bases from J, the junction kept 17 bases outside the gene matches. CDR1 is SGHNT, CDR2 YENEEA, per germline. In nucleotides, the CDR3 is TGTGCCAGCAGCACGGTGGGGCCCCACACGGGAGGGTACCAAGAGACCCAGTACTTC. Translation gives CASSTVGPHTGGYQETQYF.

In this sample, this clone turned up a few times. The CDR3 nucleotides read TGTGCCAGCAGTCGGGACAGCGTGAACACTGAAGCTTTCTTT. Translated: CASSRDSVNTEAFF. The chain combines TRBV6-4 with TRBJ1-1, with 7 bases that match TRBD1. V was pared by 5 bases and J by 0 bases, with 3 bases of the junction left unmatched. The CDR3 has 14 amino acids. Germline CDR1 MRHNA, CDR2 SNTAGT.

The chain carries TRBV27 and TRBJ2-5; D gene ambiguous. The ends were cut back, 5 bases at V and 2 bases at J, with 6 bases in the middle. The CDR3 consists of 12 residues. The germline V gene encodes CDR1 MNHEY and CDR2 SMNVEV (reference sequence). The CDR3 loop is CASSITQETQYF. The CDR3 nucleotides are TGTGCCAGCAGTATAACTCAAGAGACCCAGTACTTC.

The chain couples TRBV4-1 to TRBJ2-7, with D unclear. Deletions cut 1 base from V and 3 bases from J, with 7 bases between. CDR1 and CDR2 (germline): MGHRA, YSYEKL. This CDR3 has 13 amino acids. The CDR3, as DNA: TGCGCCAGCAGCCAAGCTCCGGTCTACGAGCAGTACTTC. It is translated as CASSQAPVYEQYF.

The chain carries TRBV4-1 and TRBJ2-7; 14 bases align to TRBD2. This CDR3 comprises 18 residues. Germline assignment: CDR1 MGHRA and CDR2 YSYEKL. The ends lost 3 bases at V and 3 bases at J; junction bases unmatched: 10. CDR3 sequence reads: CASSQGSGTSGSFYEQYF. CDR3 DNA sequence: TGCGCCAGCAGCCAGGGATCCGGGACTAGCGGGAGCTTCTACGAGCAGTACTTC.

This clone was counted between two and nine times. The rearrangement joins TRBV7-8 to TRBJ1-5, with D possibly matching TRBD1 (5 bases). The germline V gene has CDR1 SGHVS and CDR2 FQNEAQ. The CDR3 spans 15 residues. V lost 3 bases, J lost 4 bases, and 13 bases lay in between. The CDR3 sequence: CASSFVEQGNQPQHF. DNA for the CDR3: TGTGCCAGCAGCTTTGTAGAGCAGGGAAATCAGCCCCAGCATTTT.

This chain joins TRBV6-6 and TRBJ2-3; 9 nucleotides align to TRBD2. Germline trimming cut 6 bases from V and 5 bases from J; bases unmatched to any gene: 9. The V gene's germline CDR1 is MNHNY and CDR2 SVGAGI (reference sequence). The CDR3 covers 15 residues. CDR3 bases: TGTGCCAGCAGCTATAGCGGGAGCGGGGGAGATACGCAGTATTTT. As protein: CASSYSGSGGDTQYF.

The chain couples TRBV21-1 to TRBJ2-7; TRBD1 is taken as the D call from the table, unchecked against the DNA. TRBV21-1 is a recognized pseudogene. The CDR3 is 16 amino acids. The CDR3 coding sequence is TGTGCCAGCAGCAAATTTGGCAGGGGGGACCCTCACGAGCAGTACTTC. Translation: CASSKFGRGDPHEQYF.

This clone was counted at least ten times. The chain employs TRBV4-3 and TRBJ2-5; TRBD2 is a possible D gene (6 bases). The germline V gene encodes CDR1 LGHNA and CDR2 YSLEER. The CDR3 loop spans 16 amino acids. The V gene lost 4 bases and the J gene lost 7 bases, with 22 bases spanning the gap. CDR3 DNA: TGCGCCAGCAGCCCCAAGGCCGGGAGCCGAGCGGGGACCCAGTACTTC. This translates into CASSPKAGSRAGTQYF.

The genes are TRBV27 and TRBJ1-1; D perhaps matches TRBD1 (6 bases). The length of the CDR3 is 14 residues. CDR1 is MNHEY and CDR2 is SMNVEV in the germline V gene (reference sequence). V was shortened by 2 bases and J by 8 bases, with 15 bases between the two germline ends. CDR3 DNA sequence: TGTGCCAGCAGTTTACAGCTCGCACAGGGAGAAGCTTTCTTT. This encodes CASSLQLAQGEAFF.

The chain employs TRBV5-1 and TRBJ2-5; no definite D call. The V end was cut by 0 bases, the J end by 5 bases, with 14 bases between. The germline gives CDR1 SGHRS, CDR2 YFSETQ. The CDR3 covers 15 residues. CDR3 protein: CASSLGLAAVETQYF. Written as DNA, the CDR3 is TGCGCCAGCAGCTTGGGACTTGCAGCAGTTGAGACCCAGTACTTC.

V gene TRBV10-3 combines with J gene TRBJ2-7; D might be TRBD1 (5 bases). The V end was cut by 3 bases, the J end by 0 bases, with 9 bases between. The CDR3 has 14 residues. Germline V CDR1 and CDR2: ENHRY, SYGVKD. The CDR3, as DNA: TGTGCCATCAGTGAAGCAGGGATCTCCTACGAGCAGTACTTC. This gives the protein CAISEAGISYEQYF.

This rearrangement joins TRBV9 to TRBJ1-1; a weak D match, TRBD1 (5 bases). CDR3 size: 12 residues. Germline V gives CDR1 SGDLS, CDR2 YYNGEE. With 9 bases removed from V and 4 bases from J, the gap between germline ends came to 13 bases. CDR3: CANPGPTTEAFF. CDR3 nucleotide sequence: TGTGCCAATCCAGGGCCGACCACTGAAGCTTTCTTT.

The V and J genes are TRBV6-6 and TRBJ2-7; 13 bases fit TRBD2. The CDR3 loop spans 15 amino acids. Germline V lookup: CDR1 MNHNY, CDR2 SVGAGI (reference sequence). Trimming cost V 6 bases and J 2 bases; bases outside gene matches: 4. The CDR3 nucleotides are TGTGCCAGCAGGGAAGGGACTAGCGGGGCCTACGAGCAGTACTTC. It encodes CASREGTSGAYEQYF.

The genes are TRBV6-5 and TRBJ2-4, with 7 nucleotides matching TRBD1. With V trimmed by 6 bases and J by 4 bases, 3 bases remained unmatched. This CDR3 region has 13 residues. Germline V gives CDR1 MNHEY, CDR2 SVGAGI. The CDR3 bases are TGTGCCAGCAGCACGGGACAGAAAAACATTCAGTACTTC. Protein: CASSTGQKNIQYF.

The gene calls are TRBV6-1 and TRBJ1-1; a weak D match, TRBD1 (5 bases). V was pared by 7 bases and J by 0 bases, with 15 bases between. Germline V gene lookup returns CDR1 MNHNS and CDR2 SASEGT. CDR3 length: 15 residues. The CDR3 loop is CASNAGFLMNTEAFF. CDR3 coding DNA: TGTGCCAGCAATGCAGGGTTCTTGATGAACACTGAAGCTTTCTTT.

In this sample, this clone turned up a few times. The CDR3 loop is CAWSGDSNNSPLHF. DNA for the CDR3: TGTGCCTGGAGTGGGGACAGCAATAATTCACCCCTCCACTTT. The V gene is TRBV30, the J gene TRBJ1-6, with 7 bases identical to TRBD1. This CDR3 has 14 amino acids. Trimming at V came to 1 base and at J to 5 bases, leaving 2 bases not matched to a gene. Germline loops: CDR1 GTSNPN, CDR2 SVGIG (reference sequence).

The V call is TRBV19, the J call TRBJ2-1; D gene ambiguous. The ends were cut back, 6 bases at V and 5 bases at J, with 2 bases in the middle. Germline CDR1 reads LNHDA; CDR2 reads SQIVND (reference sequence). This CDR3 comprises 10 residues. The CDR3 spells CASSDNEQFF. The CDR3 DNA reads TGTGCCAGTAGCGACAATGAGCAGTTCTTC. The whole variable domain, remainder taken from reference TRBV19 and TRBJ2-1, is DGGITQSPKYLFRKEGQNVTLSCEQNLNHDAMYWYRQDPGQGLRLIYYSQIVNDFQKGDIAEGYSVSREKKESFPLTVTSAQKNPTAFYLCASSDNEQFFGPGTRLTVL.

The rearrangement joins TRBV7-3 to TRBJ2-1, with D perhaps TRBD2 (6 bases). CDR3 size: 17 residues. CDR1 is SGHTA and CDR2 is FQGTGA in the germline V gene. V shed 4 bases and J shed 2 bases, with 18 bases lying between them. The CDR3 DNA reads TGTGCCAGCAGCTCCTCGGTTAGCGGTACTACCTACAATGAGCAGTTCTTC. As protein: CASSSSVSGTTYNEQFF.

Details on this clone: A read error may produce the germline difference seen at one junction end. This chain connects TRBV15 to TRBJ2-2; no definite D call. The CDR3 is made up of 16 amino acids. The V gene's germline CDR1 is LNHNV and CDR2 YYDKDF (reference sequence). In nucleotides, the CDR3 is TGTGCCGCCAGCAGGATCCCAACAGATGGGCCCTGGGAGCTGTTTTTT. It translates to CAASRIPTDGPWELFF.

This rearrangement joins TRBV19 to TRBJ1-2; perhaps TRBD1 as D (5 bases). The CDR3 consists of 14 residues. The V and J ends lost 5 bases and 2 bases respectively, with 12 bases between them. The germline V gene has CDR1 LNHDA and CDR2 SQIVND (reference sequence). CDR3 loop: CASSSGRTNYGYTF. Written as DNA, the CDR3 is TGTGCCAGTAGTTCCGGACGGACAAACTATGGCTACACCTTC.